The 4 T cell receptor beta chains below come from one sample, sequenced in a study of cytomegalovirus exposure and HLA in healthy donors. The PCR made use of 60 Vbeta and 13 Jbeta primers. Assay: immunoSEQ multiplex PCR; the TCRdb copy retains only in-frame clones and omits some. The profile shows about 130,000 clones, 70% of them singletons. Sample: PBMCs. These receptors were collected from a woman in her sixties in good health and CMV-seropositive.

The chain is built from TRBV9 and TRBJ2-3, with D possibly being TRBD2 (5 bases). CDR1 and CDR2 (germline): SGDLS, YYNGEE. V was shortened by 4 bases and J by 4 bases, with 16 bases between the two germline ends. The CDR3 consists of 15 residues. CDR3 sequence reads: CASSLRAAASDTQYF. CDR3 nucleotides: TGTGCCAGCAGCCTGAGGGCGGCGGCCTCAGATACGCAGTATTTT.

CDR3 sequence (DNA): TGTGCCATCAGTCACGAGGGGAGGGACACTGAAGCTTTCTTT. Encoded protein: CAISHEGRDTEAFF. The chain has TRBV10-3 and TRBJ1-1; maybe TRBD1 (5 bases). The CDR3 is 14 residues long. Germline V gene data show CDR1 as ENHRY and CDR2 as SYGVKD. The V end lost 5 bases, the J end lost 3 bases, and 13 bases lay between the germline ends.

CDR3 region: CASSTQGIYNEQFF. In DNA form, the CDR3 reads TGTGCCAGCAGCACTCAGGGTATTTACAATGAGCAGTTCTTC. The V and J genes are TRBV14 and TRBJ2-1, with a tentative D call TRBD1 (5 bases). V lost 5 bases to trimming and J lost 4 bases, with 12 bases between them. CDR1 and CDR2 (germline): SGHDN, FVKESK. The CDR3 extends over 14 amino acids.

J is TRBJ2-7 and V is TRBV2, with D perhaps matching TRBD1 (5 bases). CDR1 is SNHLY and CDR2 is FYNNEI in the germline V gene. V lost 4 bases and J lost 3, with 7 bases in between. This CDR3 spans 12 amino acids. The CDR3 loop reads CASSGQIYEQYF. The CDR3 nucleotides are TGTGCCAGCAGTGGACAGATCTACGAGCAGTACTTC.